These 31 T cell receptor beta chains were all obtained from the same sample, sequenced in a study of CD8 T cells in Susac syndrome. Random-hexamer reverse transcription was applied to about 0.5 to 1 ug RNA. TCRdb itself ran the immunoSEQ multiplex PCR reads through MiXCR, one entry per CDR3 protein. The sample records some 120,000 distinct CDR3 sequences, approximately 89% being singletons. Sequencing was carried out using CD8+ T cells from PBMCs. The source is a human donor with multiple sclerosis.

The genes are TRBV5-6 and TRBJ1-3, with D hard to call. CDR3 length: 14 residues. Between the trimmed V and J ends, which lost 1 base and 0 bases, there was a span of 5 bases. From germline, CDR1 is SGHDT and CDR2 YYEEEE. CDR3 sequence (DNA): TGTGCCAGCAGCTTGCGTGTCTCTGGAAACACCATATATTTT. Translated, it gives CASSLRVSGNTIYF.

Details on this clonotype: The junction shows a germline mismatch at one end, possibly a read error. V gene TRBV4-1 combines with J gene TRBJ2-1; 12 positions match TRBD2. There are 14 residues in the CDR3. Germline lookup yields CDR1 MGHRA and CDR2 YSYEKL. CDR3 in amino acids: CASTPLAGGTEQLF. The CDR3 region has the DNA TGCGCCAGCACACCTCTAGCGGGAGGGACTGAGCAGCTCTTC.

The chain joins TRBV5-4 to TRBJ2-7, with a possible D match to TRBD2 (6 bases). Trimming shortened V by 2 bases and J by 3 bases, and 9 bases separated the two germline ends. The CDR3 runs 13 residues. Germline loops: CDR1 SGHNT, CDR2 YYREEE (reference sequence). CDR3 DNA sequence: TGTGCCAGCAGCTTTGGGACTGGCTACGAGCAGTACTTC. Amino acids: CASSFGTGYEQYF. The full variable domain, its missing parts supplied by reference TRBV5-4 and TRBJ2-7, is ETGVTQSPTHLIKTRGQQVTLRCSSQSGHNTVSWYQQALGQGPQFIFQYYREEENGRGNFPPRFSGLQFPNYSSELNVNALELDDSALYLCASSFGTGYEQYFGPGTRLTVT.

This clonotype has only one observation. The rearrangement links TRBV5-4 to TRBJ1-2; D is perhaps TRBD1 (5 bases). The CDR3 runs 15 residues. V lost 0 bases and J lost 4, with 13 bases in between. Germline CDR1 SGHNT, CDR2 YYREEE (reference sequence). CDR3 residues: CASSLGGDLSYGYTF. In DNA form, the CDR3 reads TGTGCCAGCAGCTTGGGGGGGGACCTCAGCTATGGCTACACCTTC.

The CDR3 coding sequence is TGTGCCATCAAGGAGGGGGATTTTAATGAGCAGTTCTTC. Protein product: CAIKEGDFNEQFF. The chain employs TRBV10-3 and TRBJ2-1, with D perhaps matching TRBD1 or TRBD2 (6 bases each). Germline V gene data show CDR1 as ENHRY and CDR2 as SYGVKD. With 7 bases removed from V and 7 bases from J, the gap between germline ends came to 14 bases. This CDR3 is 13 amino acids long.

The V call is TRBV5-4, the J call TRBJ2-7; D not resolved. CDR1 SGHNT and CDR2 YYREEE come from the germline V gene (reference sequence). The CDR3 extends over 11 amino acids. V lost 4 bases, J lost 7 bases, and 9 bases lay in between. The CDR3 loop is CASSPPEEQYF. As DNA, the CDR3 is TGTGCCAGCAGCCCTCCGGAAGAGCAGTACTTC.

The chain links TRBV4-1 to TRBJ1-4; TRBD1 agrees at 7 bases. The CDR3 runs to 16 residues. Trimming removed 1 base from V and 3 bases from J; junction bases left unmatched: 5. Looked up from germline, CDR1 is MGHRA and CDR2 is YSYEKL. CDR3 bases: TGCGCCAGCAGCCAAGGTCCGGGACAGCCTAATGAAAAACTGTTTTTT. Translation: CASSQGPGQPNEKLFF.

This chain uses TRBV7-8 with TRBJ2-3, with D uncertain. The germline V gene encodes CDR1 SGHVS and CDR2 FQNEAQ. V was trimmed by 1 base and J by 2 bases, leaving 10 bases between them. This CDR3 has 15 amino acids. Written as DNA, the CDR3 is TGTGCCAGCAGCTTAGATGCGGCCATCACAGATACGCAGTATTTT. Its translation is CASSLDAAITDTQYF.

This chain links TRBV19 with TRBJ1-2, with D possibly TRBD1 on 5 matching bases. The length of the CDR3 is 14 residues. The V gene lost 4 bases and the J gene lost 4 bases, with 13 bases spanning the gap. Looked up from germline, CDR1 is LNHDA and CDR2 is SQIVND (reference sequence). CDR3 DNA: TGTGCCAGTAGTAGCGGGGCCTGGGGCTATGGCTACACCTTC. As protein: CASSSGAWGYGYTF.

The rearrangement links TRBV9 to TRBJ2-7; TRBD2 matches at 7 bases. This CDR3 contains 15 residues. Per germline, CDR1 SGDLS and CDR2 YYNGEE. Trimming at V came to 4 bases and at J to 7 bases, leaving 14 bases not matched to a gene. CDR3 DNA sequence: TGTGCCAGCAGCCCCTATCTAGCGGACTCGAATGAGCAGTACTTC. Protein product: CASSPYLADSNEQYF.

J is TRBJ2-2 and V is TRBV19, with 10 bases identical to TRBD2. CDR3 length: 17 amino acids. J gave up 7 bases and V 5 bases, and 13 bases lay outside the gene matches. CDR1 LNHDA and CDR2 SQIVND come from the germline V gene (reference sequence). The CDR3 coding sequence is TGTGCCAGTAGTGACCCACAGGGACTAGCGACCTTCGGGGAGCTGTTTTTT. It specifies CASSDPQGLATFGELFF.

This clonotype was picked up one time. This rearrangement joins TRBV19 to TRBJ1-1, with TRBD1 as a possible D gene (5 bases). In germline, CDR1 is LNHDA, CDR2 SQIVND (reference sequence). V lost 5 bases to trimming and J lost 6 bases, with 7 bases between them. This CDR3 is 11 amino acids long. The CDR3 spells CASSWTSEAFF. CDR3 DNA: TGTGCCAGTAGTTGGACATCTGAAGCTTTCTTT.

The chain links TRBV29-1 to TRBJ1-1; 10 positions match TRBD1. The CDR3 totals 17 residues. CDR1 is SQVTM, CDR2 ANQGSEA, per germline. V trimming: 5 bases; J trimming: 4 bases; junction bases outside the gene matches: 16. CDR3 in DNA: TGCAGCGTTTGCCGGGACAGGGGTGACCACGGGGGCACTGAAGCTTTCTTT. The encoded protein is CSVCRDRGDHGGTEAFF.

In its sample, this clonotype was seen once. The rearrangement uses TRBV25-1 and TRBJ2-5; 10 positions agree with TRBD2. J gave up 6 bases and V 5 bases, and 9 bases lay outside the gene matches. CDR1 MGHDK and CDR2 SYGVNS come from the germline V gene. This CDR3 has 15 amino acids. The DNA of the CDR3 is TGTGCCAGCAGTAGTAGCGGGAGGAGTGTGAAGACCCAGTACTTC. This sequence encodes CASSSSGRSVKTQYF.

The chain joins TRBV20-1 to TRBJ1-1, with D maybe TRBD1 (6 bases). This CDR3 contains 14 residues. The germline V gene encodes CDR1 DFQATT and CDR2 SNEGSKA (reference sequence). V dropped 5 bases and J dropped 2 bases, with 15 bases sitting between them. The DNA for the CDR3 is TGCAGTGCTCCTAAAGGGGGTTACAACACTGAAGCTTTCTTT. As protein: CSAPKGGYNTEAFF.

In this sample, this clonotype turned up once. The rearrangement links TRBV19 to TRBJ2-7, with TRBD1 matching over 7 bases. The trim removed 6 bases at V and 4 bases at J, leaving 9 bases unmatched. Germline V gene data show CDR1 as LNHDA and CDR2 as SQIVND (reference sequence). The CDR3 sequence is 14 residues long. In nucleotides, the CDR3 is TGTGCCAGTAGAAGGAACAGGGGAAATTACGAGCAGTACTTC. It codes for CASRRNRGNYEQYF. The entire variable domain, with the rest obtained from reference TRBV19 and TRBJ2-7, is as follows: DGGITQSPKYLFRKEGQNVTLSCEQNLNHDAMYWYRQDPGQGLRLIYYSQIVNDFQKGDIAEGYSVSREKKESFPLTVTSAQKNPTAFYLCASRRNRGNYEQYFGPGTRLTVT.

The table lists this clonotype with many counts. The chain combines TRBV6-1 with TRBJ2-7; 8 nucleotides align to TRBD2. There are 14 residues in the CDR3. Unmatched junction bases numbered 11, after V lost 6 bases and J lost 7 bases. The V gene's germline CDR1 is MNHNS and CDR2 SASEGT. CDR3 in amino acids: CASRAAQREREQYF. The DNA of the CDR3 is TGTGCCAGCAGGGCAGCCCAGCGGGAGAGAGAGCAGTACTTC.

The chain combines TRBV24-1 with TRBJ2-1, with TRBD2 identical over 8 bases. Germline CDR1 reads KGHDR; CDR2 reads SFDVKD. V was pared by 10 bases and J by 2 bases, with 9 bases of the junction left unmatched. This CDR3 region has 15 residues. CDR3 DNA sequence: TGTGCCACTGTAGCGGGAAGGGGGGCCTACAATGAGCAGTTCTTC. This sequence encodes CATVAGRGAYNEQFF.

V gene TRBV25-1 combines with J gene TRBJ2-2; 9 bases line up with TRBD1. The CDR3 extends over 15 amino acids. The V segment lost 6 bases and the J segment 0 bases; nucleotides outside the gene matches: 2. Germline-derived CDR1 and CDR2 are MGHDK and SYGVNS. This chain's CDR3 is CASRRTGANTGELFF. Here the CDR3 DNA reads TGTGCCAGCAGAAGGACAGGGGCGAACACCGGGGAGCTGTTTTTT.

The rearrangement uses TRBV7-6 and TRBJ2-7; D is ambiguous. CDR1 is SGHVS and CDR2 is FNYEAQ in the germline V gene. Trimming took off 5 bases at V and 0 bases at J, with 11 bases between the two ends. This CDR3 has 14 residues. In DNA form, the CDR3 reads TGTGCCAGCAGCCCGGTTGAGAGCTCCTACGAGCAGTACTTC. It translates to CASSPVESSYEQYF.

V and J are TRBV19 and TRBJ2-7; tentatively, D is TRBD2 (6 bases). The CDR3 runs 13 residues. Between the trimmed V and J ends, which lost 5 bases and 3 bases, there was a span of 11 bases. The germline V gene encodes CDR1 LNHDA and CDR2 SQIVND (reference sequence). The CDR3 loop is CASSWGVDYEQYF. The CDR3 DNA reads as TGTGCCAGTAGTTGGGGGGTGGACTACGAGCAGTACTTC.

In its sample, this clonotype was seen once. This chain joins TRBV20-1 and TRBJ2-7; D ambiguous. The CDR3 length is 13 residues. CDR1 and CDR2 (germline): DFQATT, SNEGSKA (reference sequence). The V gene lost 2 bases and the J gene lost 3 bases, with 11 bases spanning the gap. DNA of the CDR3: TGCAGTGCTAGATGGACCGAAGGCTACGAGCAGTACTTC. This encodes CSARWTEGYEQYF.

The chain combines TRBV11-2 with TRBJ2-7, with unresolved D. The length of the CDR3 is 13 residues. V gave up 0 bases and J gave up 0 bases, with 3 bases separating them. Germline CDR1 SGHAT, CDR2 FQNNGV. The CDR3 loop reads CASSLEPSYEQYF. The CDR3, as DNA: TGTGCCAGCAGCTTAGAGCCCTCCTACGAGCAGTACTTC. Using reference TRBV11-2 and TRBJ2-7 for the parts outside the CDR3, the full variable domain is EAGVAQSPRYKIIEKRQSVAFWCNPISGHATLYWYQQILGQGPKLLIQFQNNGVVDDSQLPKDRFSAERLKGVDSTLKIQPAKLEDSAVYLCASSLEPSYEQYFGPGTRLTVT.

V and J are TRBV15 and TRBJ2-1, with 7 bases that match TRBD2. The CDR3 is 12 residues long. Per the germline V gene, CDR1 is LNHNV and CDR2 is YYDKDF (reference sequence). Trimming at V came to 0 bases and at J to 10 bases, leaving 0 bases not matched to a gene. CDR3 amino acids: CATSREAGEQFF. CDR3 sequence (DNA): TGTGCCACCAGCAGAGAAGCGGGGGAGCAGTTCTTC.

Turning to this clonotype: Germline is not matched at one junction end, which may reflect a read error. This sequence joins TRBV10-3 and TRBJ2-1, with 11 bases identical to TRBD2. The germline V gene encodes CDR1 ENHRY and CDR2 SYGVKD. This CDR3 has 17 amino acids. The CDR3 here is CAISELAGDLSNNEQFF. CDR3 DNA sequence: TGTGCCATCAGTGAACTAGCGGGAGATCTCTCCAACAATGAGCAGTTCTTC.

This clonotype was counted once. One end of the junction does not line up with germline, which may come from a read error. The chain links TRBV29-1 to TRBJ2-7, with 8 bases that match TRBD1. The CDR3 totals 11 residues. Germline-derived CDR1 and CDR2 are SQVTM and ANQGSEA. The CDR3 region has the DNA TGCAGCGCCGGGACAGGCGGCCAGTTTAACTTC. Its protein product is CSAGTGGQFNF.

The V and J genes are TRBV29-1 and TRBJ2-2; D unclear. CDR1 and CDR2 (germline): SQVTM, ANQGSEA. Trimming cost V 0 bases and J 7 bases, with 18 bases left between them. The length of the CDR3 is 16 residues. This CDR3 is CSVEDPGSSLIGELFF. The CDR3 nucleotides are TGCAGCGTTGAAGATCCTGGGTCTTCTCTAATCGGGGAGCTGTTTTTT.

This chain uses TRBV19 with TRBJ2-3; TRBD2 agrees at 12 bases. V dropped 5 bases and J dropped 7; count of bases not matched to a gene: 7. From germline, CDR1 is LNHDA and CDR2 SQIVND (reference sequence). This CDR3 is built from 15 residues. CDR3 in DNA: TGTGCCAGTAGTCAGACTAGCGGGAGCGGATATACGCAGTATTTT. Protein: CASSQTSGSGYTQYF.

In its sample, this clonotype was seen a few times. V usage is TRBV6-6 and J usage is TRBJ2-7, with D unclear. Trimming took off 2 bases at V and 3 bases at J, with 17 bases between the two ends. Germline V gives CDR1 MNHNY, CDR2 SVGAGI (reference sequence). This CDR3 contains 16 residues. In DNA, the CDR3 is TGTGCCAGCAGTTACCCAGATGGTACCAGTGTCTACGAGCAGTACTTC. This gives the protein CASSYPDGTSVYEQYF.

This chain uses TRBV29-1 with TRBJ2-1; 14 nucleotides line up with TRBD2. Germline CDR1 SQVTM, CDR2 ANQGSEA. The V and J ends lost 6 bases and 0 bases, in that order; junction bases with no gene match: 4. CDR3 length: 16 amino acids. Here the CDR3 DNA reads TGCAGCGTAGATGGGACTAGCGGGAGCTCCTACAATGAGCAGTTCTTC. It translates to CSVDGTSGSSYNEQFF.

This sequence joins TRBV7-9 and TRBJ1-2; D is possibly TRBD1 (5 bases). The V gene's germline CDR1 is SEHNR and CDR2 FQNEAQ (reference sequence). The CDR3 spans 15 residues. Between the trimmed V and J ends, which lost 1 base and 7 bases, there was a span of 16 bases. The CDR3 bases are TGTGCCAGCAGCTTAGGGGATGGAGGGGTCGGTGGCTACACCTTC. This codes for CASSLGDGGVGGYTF.